This T cell receptor (beta chain) stems from a study of blood T cell repertoires in COVID-19. On the study more broadly: In each case, the material was cDNA or gDNA derived from T cells, B-cell-depleted T cells, or PBMCs.

CDR1 is WSHSY and CDR2 is SAAADI in the germline V gene. The ends were cut back, 1 base at V and 7 bases at J, with 14 bases in the middle. The CDR3 has 15 residues. Participants, roughly 18 to 100 years old, spanned 25 or so US areas. Cohort assignment relied on participant-reported clinical history. The recovered donors of Cohort 3 showed two negative PCRs, clearance, or symptom resolution. Method: immunoSEQ multiplex PCR; TCRdb's copy keeps in-frame clones and lacks some. The sample lists around 390,000 clones; 80% to 90% were seen once. This TCR came from a woman aged 50 to 60 who had recovered from COVID-19. Sequenced input: PBMCs or T cells enriched from blood (not recorded which). The chain has TRBV10-2 and TRBJ2-1; perhaps TRBD2 as D (6 bases). This CDR3 reads CASSEWGDSRNEQFF. Here the CDR3 DNA reads TGCGCCAGCAGTGAGTGGGGGGACTCAAGGAATGAGCAGTTCTTC.